Below, 20 T cell receptor beta chains from the same sample are listed, as sequenced in a study of vaccination and CD4 T cells after COVID-19. With the Oncomine TCR Beta short-read assay, DNA from cultured CD4+ T cells was sequenced. TCRdb passed the PCR reads through MiXCR, listing each CDR3 protein once. Counted here are over 12,000 distinct CDR3 sequences, around 64% occurring once; the ten biggest clones make up roughly a fifth. What these receptors recognize is not known. As to treatment: roughly nine-day PBMC culture with coronavirus spike peptide pools or control peptides (ViraFEST assay). The sequencing sample was made of CD4+ T cells from blood, cultured in vitro. The origin of the receptors is a human donor who had recovered from COVID-19.

This clonotype has a handful of counts. The CDR3 nucleotides are TGTGCCAGCACTGATACCAACACCGGGGAGCTGTTTTTT. Translated: CASTDTNTGELFF. The rearrangement uses TRBV2 and TRBJ2-2; D remains ambiguous. This CDR3 is built from 13 residues. The V end lost 7 bases, the J end lost 2 bases, and 8 bases lay between the germline ends. Looked up from germline, CDR1 is SNHLY and CDR2 is FYNNEI.

V is TRBV30 and J is TRBJ2-3; D remains ambiguous. CDR1 and CDR2 (germline): GTSNPN, SVGIG (reference sequence). The CDR3 runs to 13 residues. The V end was cut by 5 bases, the J end by 5 bases, with 14 bases between. Here the CDR3 reads CAWGNGYRDTQYF. DNA for the CDR3: TGTGCCTGGGGGAATGGCTATAGAGATACGCAGTATTTT.

V gene TRBV12-3 or TRBV12-4 combines with J gene TRBJ1-1, with 8 bases fitting TRBD1. Trimming took 6 bases from V and 3 from J; bases not matched to a gene: 9. This CDR3 contains 15 residues. The CDR3 protein is CASRNDRGGDTEAFF. CDR3 in DNA: TGTGCCAGCAGAAACGACAGGGGTGGTGACACTGAAGCTTTCTTT.

This clonotype showed up just a few times. The chain combines TRBV20-1 with TRBJ1-1; TRBD1 matches 8 bases. CDR3 length: 12 amino acids. Germline V lookup: CDR1 DFQATT, CDR2 SNEGSKA (reference sequence). V lost 5 bases and J lost 4; bases outside the gene matches: 3. For the CDR3, the DNA is TGCAGTGCTTTGACAGGGGTCACTGAAGCTTTCTTT. Encoded protein: CSALTGVTEAFF.

The chain carries TRBV9 and TRBJ2-7; tentative D call: TRBD2 (5 bases). With 4 bases removed from V and 5 bases from J, the gap between germline ends came to 13 bases. The CDR3 totals 13 residues. Germline V lookup: CDR1 SGDLS, CDR2 YYNGEE. The CDR3 loop reads CASSRLFGNEQYF. Written as DNA, the CDR3 is TGTGCCAGCAGCCGGCTGTTCGGGAACGAGCAGTACTTC.

The chain is built from TRBV12-3 or TRBV12-4 and TRBJ1-6; TRBD1 agrees at 10 bases. Losses at the gene ends were 8 bases for V and 7 bases for J; bases not matched to a gene: 8. This CDR3 spans 15 amino acids. CDR3 DNA: TGTGCCAGCCAGACAGGGGGCCTTAGAAATTCACCCCTCCACTTT. As protein: CASQTGGLRNSPLHF.

The chain carries TRBV20-1 and TRBJ2-2; D might be TRBD2 (6 bases). The CDR3 totals 15 residues. Germline V gene lookup returns CDR1 DFQATT and CDR2 SNEGSKA (reference sequence). The V and J ends lost 3 bases and 1 base respectively, with 12 bases between them. The CDR3 protein is CSARDYRENTGELFF. The CDR3 DNA reads TGCAGTGCTAGGGACTACCGCGAGAACACCGGGGAGCTGTTTTTT.

This clonotype was seen a few times. This chain uses TRBV6-5 with TRBJ1-6; possible D gene TRBD1, 6 bases. CDR1 is MNHEY and CDR2 is SVGAGI in the germline V gene. CDR3 length: 16 residues. The V and J ends lost 0 bases and 4 bases respectively, with 10 bases between them. The CDR3 coding sequence is TGTGCCAGCAGTTACTCTACAGGGATTTATAATTCACCCCTCCACTTT. Translation gives CASSYSTGIYNSPLHF.

The V gene is TRBV7-9, the J gene TRBJ1-2, with 7 bases fitting TRBD1. The CDR3 consists of 17 residues. Germline trimming cut 4 bases from V and 0 bases from J; bases unmatched to any gene: 11. Germline CDR1 and CDR2: SEHNR and FQNEAQ (reference sequence). CDR3 sequence reads: CASSSYYWTGANYGYTF. As DNA, the CDR3 is TGTGCCAGCAGCTCTTATTACTGGACAGGTGCTAACTATGGCTACACCTTC.

J is TRBJ1-1 and V is TRBV19, with D perhaps matching TRBD1 (6 bases). Trimming took off 7 bases at V and 5 bases at J, with 17 bases between the two ends. This CDR3 has 14 amino acids. Germline CDR1 is LNHDA and CDR2 is SQIVND (reference sequence). The CDR3 reads CASNLLGGETEAFF. CDR3 nucleotide sequence: TGTGCCAGTAACCTCCTTGGGGGCGAGACTGAAGCTTTCTTT. The full variable domain, its missing parts supplied by reference TRBV19 and TRBJ1-1, is DGGITQSPKYLFRKEGQNVTLSCEQNLNHDAMYWYRQDPGQGLRLIYYSQIVNDFQKGDIAEGYSVSREKKESFPLTVTSAQKNPTAFYLCASNLLGGETEAFFGQGTRLTVV.

The rearrangement links TRBV5-8 to TRBJ1-5; D remains ambiguous. The CDR3 is 14 amino acids. Germline-derived CDR1 and CDR2 are SGHTS and YDEGEE. Trimming pared 0 bases from V and 3 bases from J, leaving 7 bases between. The CDR3 DNA follows: TGTGCCAGCAGCTTGGAGAGAGACAATCAGCCCCAGCATTTT. It specifies CASSLERDNQPQHF. The full variable domain, in which reference TRBV5-8 and TRBJ1-5 provide the parts outside the CDR3, is EAGVTQSPTHLIKTRGQQATLRCSPISGHTSVYWYQQALGLGLQFLLWYDEGEERNRGNFPPRFSGRQFPNYSSELNVNALELEDSALYLCASSLERDNQPQHFGDGTRLSIL.

The chain recombines TRBV12-3 or TRBV12-4 with TRBJ2-7, with D perhaps TRBD1 or TRBD2 (7 bases each). The CDR3 contains 15 residues. With 5 bases removed from V and 3 bases from J, the gap between germline ends came to 17 bases. The CDR3 spells CASSLFDREGYEQYF. CDR3 nucleotide sequence: TGTGCCAGCAGTCTATTTGACAGGGAGGGCTACGAGCAGTACTTC.

The chain couples TRBV20-1 to TRBJ2-4, with a tentative D call TRBD2 (5 bases). V dropped 3 bases and J dropped 5 bases, with 5 bases sitting between them. The CDR3 spans 11 residues. Germline-derived CDR1 and CDR2 are DFQATT and SNEGSKA (reference sequence). The CDR3 protein is CSARRENIQYF. DNA of the CDR3: TGCAGTGCTAGGCGGGAAAACATTCAGTACTTC.

The chain links TRBV12-3 or TRBV12-4 to TRBJ1-2, with D unresolved. The V and J ends lost 4 bases and 4 bases respectively, with 13 bases between them. This CDR3 spans 14 amino acids. DNA for the CDR3: TGTGCCAGCAGTTCCCTACAGCCCCCCTATGGCTACACCTTC. Amino acid sequence: CASSSLQPPYGYTF.

V usage is TRBV20-1 and J usage is TRBJ2-5; no definite D call. This CDR3 is 12 amino acids long. In germline, CDR1 is DFQATT, CDR2 SNEGSKA (reference sequence). The V end lost 1 base, the J end lost 2 bases, and 5 bases lay between the germline ends. The DNA of the CDR3 is TGCAGTGCTAGAGGAGTACAAGAGACCCAGTACTTC. It translates to CSARGVQETQYF.

Only one count was recorded for this clonotype. The chain employs TRBV11-2 and TRBJ1-2, with a weak D call TRBD1 (6 bases). The germline CDR1 and CDR2 sequences are SGHAT and FQNNGV. The CDR3 sequence is 13 residues long. Trimming shortened V by 3 bases and J by 8 bases, and 13 bases separated the two germline ends. CDR3: CASSLDRAQGYTF. The CDR3 bases are TGTGCCAGCAGCTTGGACAGAGCCCAAGGCTACACCTTC.

The chain recombines TRBV20-1 with TRBJ1-6; D is unclear. Germline CDR1 and CDR2: DFQATT and SNEGSKA (reference sequence). Trimming removed 6 bases at V and 6 bases at J, with 12 bases between. The CDR3 length is 13 residues. This CDR3 reads CSARGRANSPLHF. Written as DNA, the CDR3 is TGCAGTGCCCGAGGGAGGGCTAATTCACCCCTCCACTTT.

The chain joins TRBV30 to TRBJ1-2; D is perhaps TRBD1 (5 bases). Deletions cut 0 bases from V and 8 bases from J, with 13 bases between. The CDR3 totals 13 residues. Germline values: CDR1 GTSNPN, CDR2 SVGIG (reference sequence). In nucleotides, the CDR3 is TGTGCCTGGAGTGTTGCCGGGGACGGAGGCTACACCTTC. Translating it yields CAWSVAGDGGYTF.

In this sample, this clonotype turned up once. Written as DNA, the CDR3 is TGCGCCAGCAGGACAGGGCGGGACGAGCAGTACTTC. The encoded protein is CASRTGRDEQYF. The V and J genes are TRBV5-1 and TRBJ2-7, with 7 bases matching TRBD1. V lost 5 bases, J lost 5 bases, and 4 bases stayed unmatched. The CDR3 is 12 residues long. CDR1 and CDR2 (germline): SGHRS, YFSETQ.

This clonotype was picked up one time. The chain couples TRBV29-1 to TRBJ2-1; no clear D. Germline V gene data show CDR1 as SQVTM and CDR2 as ANQGSEA. This CDR3 is built from 13 residues. V lost 2 bases and J lost 9, with 14 bases in between. CDR3: CSVERSATAEQFF. The CDR3 DNA reads TGCAGCGTTGAACGCTCCGCGACGGCTGAGCAGTTCTTC.